The T cell receptor beta chain under discussion was sequenced for a study of molecular identifiers for immune sequencing clone quantification. The V segment lost 5 bases and the J segment 1 base; nucleotides outside the gene matches: 6. This CDR3 spans 16 amino acids. Germline CDR1 and CDR2: SGHTS and YDEGEE. This clonotype was seen only a few times. MiXCR, run by TCRdb on the PCR reads, gives a single entry per CDR3 protein. The sample lists about half a million distinct CDR3 sequences, about 25% seen once, with approximately 0.8% in the top ten. As CD8+CD4-CCR7+CD45RA+ cells, naive CD8 T cells were sorted.

Sequenced material: naive CD8+ T cells from blood, with Jurkat cell RNA spiked in. Sample subset: FACS-sorted CD8+CD4-CCR7+CD45RA+ naive T cells. The receptor comes from a human donor in good health. Some libraries in this study had Jurkat cell RNA spiked in. V and J are TRBV5-8 and TRBJ2-5; 12 bases agree with TRBD1. The CDR3 DNA reads TGTGCCAGCAGGCCCGGGACAGGGGGCTTCCAAGAGACCCAGTACTTC. It specifies CASRPGTGGFQETQYF.